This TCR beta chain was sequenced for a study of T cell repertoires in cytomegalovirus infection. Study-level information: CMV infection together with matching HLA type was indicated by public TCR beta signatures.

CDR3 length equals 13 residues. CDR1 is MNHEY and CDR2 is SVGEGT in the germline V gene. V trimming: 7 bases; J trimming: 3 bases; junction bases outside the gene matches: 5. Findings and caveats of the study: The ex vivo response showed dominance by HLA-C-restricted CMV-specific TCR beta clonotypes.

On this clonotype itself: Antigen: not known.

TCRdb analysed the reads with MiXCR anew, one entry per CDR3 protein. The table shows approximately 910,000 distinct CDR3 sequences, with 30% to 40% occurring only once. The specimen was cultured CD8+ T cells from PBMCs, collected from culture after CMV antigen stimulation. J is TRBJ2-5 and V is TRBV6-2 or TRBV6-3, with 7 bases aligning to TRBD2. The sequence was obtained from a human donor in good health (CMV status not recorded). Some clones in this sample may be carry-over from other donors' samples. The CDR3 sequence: CASTTGGKETQYF. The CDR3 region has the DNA TGTGCCAGCACCACGGGAGGAAAAGAGACCCAGTACTTC.